This TCR beta chain was identified in a study of cytomegalovirus exposure and HLA in healthy donors. Of note for this clone: What it binds is unknown.

The PCR employed 60 Vbeta primers together with 13 Jbeta primers. Sequencing used immunoSEQ multiplex PCR; TCRdb keeps in-frame clones, though not all of them. The profile shows around 140,000 clones, around four fifths of them singletons. Regarding the study as a whole: Across all donors, roughly uniform sequencing depth was an assumption of the presence/absence analyses. Exclusion as indistinguishable affected some V segments, including TRBV6-2 and TRBV6-3. Reportedly, TCR beta sequences accurately predicted HLA-A and HLA-B alleles in most subjects.

The CDR3 consists of 13 residues. Germline V gives CDR1 SGHDT, CDR2 YYEEEE. V was pared by 6 bases and J by 5 bases, with 14 bases between. The sequenced material came from PBMCs. The genes are TRBV5-6 and TRBJ2-5; possibly TRBD2 for D (5 bases). The sequence was collected from a male donor in good health and CMV-seronegative. The CDR3 nucleotides read TGTGCCAGCACACCCGGGGTTGGGGAGACCCAGTACTTC. The encoded protein is CASTPGVGETQYF. The full variable domain, with the rest looked up from reference TRBV5-6 and TRBJ2-5, is DAGVTQSPTHLIKTRGQQVTLRCSPKSGHDTVSWYQQALGQGPQFIFQYYEEEERQRGNFPDRFSGHQFPNYSSELNVNALLLGDSALYLCASTPGVGETQYFGPGTRLLVL.